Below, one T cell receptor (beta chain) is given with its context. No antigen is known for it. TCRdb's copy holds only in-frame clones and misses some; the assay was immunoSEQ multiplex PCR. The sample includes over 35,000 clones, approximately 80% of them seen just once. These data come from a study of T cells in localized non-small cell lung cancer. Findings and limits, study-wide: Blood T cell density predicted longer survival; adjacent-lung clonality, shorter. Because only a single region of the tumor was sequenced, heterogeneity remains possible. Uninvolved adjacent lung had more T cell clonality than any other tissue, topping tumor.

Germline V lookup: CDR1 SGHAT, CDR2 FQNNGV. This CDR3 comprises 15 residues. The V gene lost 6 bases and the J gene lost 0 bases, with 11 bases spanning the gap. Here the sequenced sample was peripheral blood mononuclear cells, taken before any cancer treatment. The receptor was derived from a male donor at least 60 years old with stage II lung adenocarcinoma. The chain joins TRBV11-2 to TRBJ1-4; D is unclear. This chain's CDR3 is CASRDRPATNEKLFF. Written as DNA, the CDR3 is TGTGCCAGCAGGGACCGGCCTGCAACTAATGAAAAACTGTTTTTT.